Included here is one TCR beta chain sequence, with context. The antigen remains unidentified. One end of the junction is discordant with germline, which a read error may explain. This specimen belongs to a study of T cells in Graves' hyperthyroidism and ophthalmopathy. Notes on the study in general: Ophthalmopathy, as predicted by the model, came a median 6.5 months after the prediction.

Germline CDR1 reads LNHDA; CDR2 reads SQIVND (reference sequence). CDR3 size: 15 residues. Newly diagnosed hyperthyroidism, duration under 2 months, in patients aged 18 to 65. Uncontrolled infection, other autoimmune disease, pregnancy and lactation each barred patients from inclusion. The diagnoses drew upon clinical symptoms, serum thyroxine and TRAb, thyroid ultrasound and orbital computed tomography. Amplified TCR beta CDR3 regions came from RNA transcripts. First-round RT-PCR with HTBI primers amplified the TCR CDR3 region. Using its own MiXCR run on the multiplex PCR reads, TCRdb lists one record per CDR3 protein. In the table there are a few hundred thousand distinct CDR3 sequences, less than 25% of which are singletons.

The genes are TRBV19 and TRBJ1-5; a weak D match, TRBD1 (5 bases). The specimen was blood. This clonotype was sampled from a man between 18 and 35 years old with Graves' hyperthyroidism. CDR3 nucleotides: TGTGCCAGCAGTAATGAGGGAGTGGGGCGTCAGCCCCAGCATTTT. This translates into CASSNEGVGRQPQHF.